Listed below are T cell receptor beta chains from one sample, sequenced in a study of blood T cells in healthy people across ages. TCRdb used MiXCR to reprocess the 5' RACE reads, holding one entry per CDR3 protein. This table holds fewer than 900,000 distinct CDR3 sequences, around 40% found once. Sequenced: blood. Receptors were obtained from a woman aged 55-69 years in good health. CDR3s include the opening cysteine and the closing phenylalanine or tryptophan. A D gene is named only where the DNA matches it firmly. Clone size, where shown, is once, few, many, or a class for clones that have expanded.

V gene	clone size	J gene	D gene	CDR3 DNA	CDR3 protein
TRBV4-1	-	TRBJ2-2	-	TGCGCCAGCAGCCAGCTGGTGCCGTGGGGAACCGGGGAGCTGTTTTTT	CASSQLVPWGTGELFF
TRBV3-1	-	TRBJ1-4	-	TGTGCCAGCAGCCAATTTCGGGCCTCGGCTAATGAAAAACTGTTTTTT	CASSQFRASANEKLFF
TRBV7-3	-	TRBJ2-1	-	TGTGCCAGCAGCTTTGGGGGTCTGATCGATGAGCAGTTCTTC	CASSFGGLIDEQFF
TRBV7-6	-	TRBJ2-5	-	TGTGCCAGCAGCTTCGTTCCTGCCTTCCAAGAGACCCAGTACTTC	CASSFVPAFQETQYF
TRBV29-1	many	TRBJ2-7	-	TGCAGCGTTGGGCTGCTGACAGGTTACAATGAGCAGTACTTC	CSVGLLTGYNEQYF
TRBV3-1	few	TRBJ1-4	-	TGTGCCAGCAGCCAAGTGGGGACTAATGAAAAACTGTTTTTT	CASSQVGTNEKLFF
TRBV20-1	-	TRBJ2-7	TRBD1	TGCAGTCCCCAACCCCGGGACAGAACCTCCTACGAGCAGTACTTC	CSPQPRDRTSYEQYF
TRBV20-1	-	TRBJ2-3	TRBD2	TGCAGTGCTAGACCCGGGGTAGCGGGGGCCACAGATACGCAGTATTTT	CSARPGVAGATDTQYF
TRBV6-2/TRBV6-3	-	TRBJ2-5	-	TGTGCCAGCAGTCAGAGACCCCTTGAAGAGACCCAGTACTTC	CASSQRPLEETQYF
TRBV9	-	TRBJ2-7	-	TGTGCCAGCAGCGTCCTCTCGGGCGAGCAGTACTTC	CASSVLSGEQYF
TRBV5-1	-	TRBJ2-2	-	TGCGCCAGCAGCCCAGTGGTGCTAGCGCCTTTCAACACCGGGGAGCTGTTTTTT	CASSPVVLAPFNTGELFF
TRBV6-2/TRBV6-3	-	TRBJ2-3	TRBD2	TGTGCCAGCAGTTACCAGACTAGCGGGAGGGGTTTTGTCACAGATACGCAGTATTTT	CASSYQTSGRGFVTDTQYF
TRBV10-2	few	TRBJ1-2	TRBD1	TGCGCCACTTCACAGGGGGCTGGCTACACCTTC	CATSQGAGYTF
TRBV6-5	-	TRBJ2-7	-	TGTGCCAGCAGTCCCGGAGGGGGACGATACGAGCAGTACTTC	CASSPGGGRYEQYF
TRBV2	once	TRBJ1-2	-	TGTGCCAGCAGTGACGGGTCGGACGATTCCTATGGCTACACCTTC	CASSDGSDDSYGYTF
TRBV21-1	-	TRBJ2-7	-	TGTGCCAGCAGCAGGGTAGGATACGAGCAGTACTTC	CASSRVGYEQYF
TRBV5-1	few	TRBJ2-3	-	TGCGCCAGCAGCTTGATGGTCGGACCTACCACAGATACGCAGTATTTT	CASSLMVGPTTDTQYF
TRBV5-1	-	TRBJ2-3	-	TGCGCCAGCAGCCTTAATACAGGGAGCACAGATACGCAGTATTTT	CASSLNTGSTDTQYF
TRBV20-1	-	TRBJ2-4	TRBD1	TGCAGTGCTATCCCAAGGGACAGGGAAAAAAACATTCAGTACTTC	CSAIPRDREKNIQYF
TRBV3-1	few	TRBJ2-7	TRBD2	TGTGCCAGCAGCCAAGATTGGGAGGGCTACGAGCAGTACTTC	CASSQDWEGYEQYF
TRBV20-1	few	TRBJ1-1	-	TGCAGTGCTAGAGGGACAGCGAACACTGAAGCTTTCTTT	CSARGTANTEAFF
TRBV19	once	TRBJ1-1	-	TGTGCCAGTAGTATCCAGGGACTAAGGAACACTGAAGCTTTCTTT	CASSIQGLRNTEAFF
TRBV4-3	-	TRBJ1-2	-	TGCGCCAGCAGCCATGAGGACGGGATCTATGGCTACACCTTC	CASSHEDGIYGYTF
TRBV20-1	-	TRBJ2-3	TRBD2	TGCAGTGCTAGAGCGCTAGAAGCGGGAGGCTCCACAGATACGCAGTATTTT	CSARALEAGGSTDTQYF
TRBV14	-	TRBJ2-2	-	TGTGCCAGCAGCCAAGGAGGCGAGAACACCGGGGAGCTGTTTTTT	CASSQGGENTGELFF
TRBV5-1	-	TRBJ2-1	-	TGCGCCAGCAGCTTGGGACAGGTCGACAATGAGCAGTTCTTC	CASSLGQVDNEQFF